This TCR beta chain was sequenced in a study of a mutant IDH1 vaccine in newly diagnosed glioma. For the study at large: Beginning 4-6 weeks after radiotherapy alone, or with temozolomide cycles, vaccination took place.

On this clone: The antigen remains unidentified.

Generated by immunoSEQ multiplex PCR, the TCRdb table keeps only in-frame clones and is missing some. The repertoire includes 41,000 or so clones, approximately 92% of them detected once, and about 1.5% sits in the top ten. Trimming removed 3 bases from V and 4 bases from J; junction bases left unmatched: 2. The CDR3 length is 12 residues. The V gene's germline CDR1 is SQVTM and CDR2 ANQGSEA. Documented time point: week 35, safety follow-up. Each dose delivered 300 ug of mutant IDH1 20-mer peptide subcutaneously with imiquimod. Each of the donors came in with new WHO grade 3 or 4 astrocytomas that were IDH1-mutant and ATRX-lost.

The chain carries TRBV29-1 and TRBJ2-7, with 8 bases matching TRBD1. Sequencing was performed on PBMCs, taken from a glioma patient whose treatment included an IDH1 peptide vaccine. The TCR was taken from a man aged 35 to 55 with glioma. DNA of the CDR3: TGCAGCGTTGAGGACAGGGCTTACGAGCAGTACTTC. As protein: CSVEDRAYEQYF.